This TCR beta chain is drawn from a study of Graves' ophthalmopathy and Graves' hyperthyroidism. Turning to the study itself: Stable hyperthyroidism meant no ophthalmopathy within 18 months of follow-up.

Germline values: CDR1 SQVTM, CDR2 ANQGSEA. V was pared by 1 base and J by 10 bases, with 13 bases between. This CDR3 has 12 amino acids. As the template, RNA transcripts were used to amplify TCR beta CDR3 regions. After a first-round RT-PCR with HTBI primers, a second-round multiplex PCR was run. TCRdb called the multiplex PCR reads again in MiXCR, with one record for every CDR3 protein. The sample records 900,000 to 1,200,000 distinct CDR3 sequences, roughly 35% being singletons. Findings and caveats of the study: A majority of expanded thyroid clonotypes exceeding 0.001 frequency were likewise present in blood. Forecasting of ophthalmopathy progression by the model achieved almost 71% sensitivity and around 77% specificity.

Many counts were recorded for this clonotype. Its cognate antigen is unknown. The hyperthyroidism patients had a new diagnosis of under 2 months' duration and were aged 18 to 65. The chain uses TRBV29-1 and TRBJ1-2; D perhaps matches TRBD1 (6 bases). What was sequenced was peripheral blood or thyroid tissue (not recorded which). The sequence was collected from an adult man with Graves' hyperthyroidism. DNA of the CDR3: TGCAGCGTTGAAGTGGGGACAACATACTACACCTTC. It translates to CSVEVGTTYYTF.